Below, 16 T cell receptor beta chains from the same sample are listed, as sequenced in a study of graft-versus-host responses after intestinal transplantation. Clones were sequenced by immunoSEQ multiplex PCR, and TCRdb holds only the in-frame ones, with some missing. The sample includes roughly 28,000 clones, around 94% of them seen just once. The specimen comprised PBMCs, sampled 66 days after intestinal transplant. Receptors were obtained from a human patient who received an intestinal transplant, so some T cells may come from the graft donor.

The chain joins TRBV2 to TRBJ2-5; D unclear. The V gene lost 2 bases and the J gene lost 0 bases, with 10 bases spanning the gap. This CDR3 comprises 15 residues. The germline CDR1 and CDR2 sequences are SNHLY and FYNNEI. The CDR3 sequence: CASSEWTLYQETQYF. In DNA form, the CDR3 reads TGTGCCAGCAGTGAATGGACGTTGTACCAAGAGACCCAGTACTTC.

This clone is a singleton in its sample. The genes are TRBV5-8 and TRBJ1-5; D gene uncertain. The CDR3 is made up of 13 amino acids. V dropped 0 bases and J dropped 9 bases, with 10 bases sitting between them. Germline lookup yields CDR1 SGHTS and CDR2 YDEGEE. In DNA, the CDR3 is TGTGCCAGCAGCTTGGGGAGTCTGTTGCCCCAGCATTTT. Encoded protein: CASSLGSLLPQHF.

The chain recombines TRBV27 with TRBJ2-5; the D gene is possibly TRBD1 (5 bases). The CDR3 is 14 residues long. Trimming took off 2 bases at V and 1 base at J, with 8 bases between the two ends. Germline CDR1 is MNHEY and CDR2 is SMNVEV (reference sequence). CDR3 coding DNA: TGTGCCAGCAGTTTAGCAGGGCCCCAAGAGACCCAGTACTTC. Its protein is CASSLAGPQETQYF.

The V gene is TRBV5-6, the J gene TRBJ2-5; D is unresolved. V was trimmed by 6 bases and J by 4 bases, leaving 19 bases between them. This CDR3 has 15 residues. Germline CDR1 and CDR2: SGHDT and YYEEEE. CDR3 residues: CASTLMTTPLETQYF. CDR3 DNA: TGTGCCAGCACCCTGATGACAACGCCTTTAGAGACCCAGTACTTC.

The V gene is TRBV5-5, the J gene TRBJ2-7; D may correspond to TRBD1 or TRBD2 (6 bases each). Germline CDR1 and CDR2: SGHKS and YYEKEE (reference sequence). The CDR3 contains 14 residues. Trimming cost V 7 bases and J 4 bases, with 18 bases left between them. CDR3 loop: CASSHGGRGYEQYF. The DNA of the CDR3 is TGTGCCAGCTCCCACGGGGGCCGGGGTTACGAGCAGTACTTC.

The genes are TRBV30 and TRBJ1-5; TRBD1 might be the D (5 bases). CDR1 is GTSNPN, CDR2 SVGIG, per germline (reference sequence). Trimming took 0 bases from V and 7 from J, leaving 13 bases between them. This CDR3 comprises 14 residues. The DNA of the CDR3 is TGTGCCTGGAGTGTACGGCAGGGAAGGCAGCCCCAGCATTTT. Its translation: CAWSVRQGRQPQHF.

The chain has TRBV4-2 and TRBJ1-2, with 7 bases aligning to TRBD1. The CDR3 has 13 residues. Germline V lookup: CDR1 LGHNA, CDR2 YNFKEQ. The V segment lost 4 bases and the J segment 6 bases; nucleotides outside the gene matches: 5. DNA for the CDR3: TGTGCCAGCAGCCTAGGGGGCGTTGATGGCTACACCTTC. It specifies CASSLGGVDGYTF.

The V call is TRBV7-3, the J call TRBJ2-1; 11 nucleotides align to TRBD2. The CDR3 loop spans 17 amino acids. Germline V CDR1 and CDR2: SGHTA, FQGTGA. V shed 4 bases and J 7 bases; nucleotides not matched to a gene: 12. CDR3 coding DNA: TGTGCCAGCAGCTCCCCACATAGCGGGGGGGGAAGAAATGAGCAGTTCTTC. Amino acid sequence: CASSSPHSGGGRNEQFF.

This sequence joins TRBV6-4 and TRBJ2-3; TRBD2 agrees at 9 bases. From germline, CDR1 is MRHNA and CDR2 SNTAGT. The CDR3 contains 15 residues. Trimming cost V 5 bases and J 0 bases; bases outside gene matches: 3. The CDR3 loop is CASSLTSGSTDTQYF. In DNA, the CDR3 is TGTGCCAGCAGTCTCACTAGCGGGAGCACAGATACGCAGTATTTT.

This chain joins TRBV19 and TRBJ2-1; 7 bases are shared with TRBD1. The CDR3 is 14 residues long. CDR1 is LNHDA, CDR2 SQIVND, per germline (reference sequence). The V and J ends lost 0 bases and 8 bases, in that order; junction bases with no gene match: 4. CDR3 bases: TGTGCCAGTAGTATAGAGGCAGGGGGATATGAGCAGTTCTTC. Translation: CASSIEAGGYEQFF.

The V gene is TRBV5-6, the J gene TRBJ2-1; D gene ambiguous. Germline CDR1 SGHDT, CDR2 YYEEEE. Trimming took 0 bases from V and 4 from J, leaving 11 bases between them. The length of the CDR3 is 15 residues. The CDR3 region has the DNA TGTGCCAGCAGCTTGGCCCTCACCCAGTACAATGAGCAGTTCTTC. Its protein product is CASSLALTQYNEQFF.

The chain employs TRBV5-6 and TRBJ1-2; tentatively, D is TRBD1 (5 bases). This CDR3 comprises 15 residues. The germline V gene has CDR1 SGHDT and CDR2 YYEEEE. Trimming took 4 bases from V and 4 from J, leaving 17 bases between them. The CDR3 reads CASSPATGLRYGYTF. CDR3 bases: TGTGCCAGCAGCCCCGCAACAGGTCTTCGCTATGGCTACACCTTC.

V and J are TRBV28 and TRBJ2-1; possibly TRBD1 or TRBD2 for D (6 bases each). The germline V and J ends were trimmed by 7 bases and 3 bases, with 10 bases remaining between them. This CDR3 has 13 amino acids. Germline assignment: CDR1 MDHEN and CDR2 SYDVKM. CDR3: CASKGGFYNEQFF. For the CDR3, the DNA is TGTGCCAGCAAGGGGGGATTCTACAATGAGCAGTTCTTC.

The chain combines TRBV27 with TRBJ1-1; D is uncertain. Germline CDR1 MNHEY, CDR2 SMNVEV (reference sequence). The V end lost 11 bases, the J end lost 5 bases, and 18 bases lay between the germline ends. This CDR3 has 13 amino acids. The CDR3 DNA sequence: TGTGCCTCCTTCTCCCAGGAAGGGACTGAAGCTTTCTTT. This sequence encodes CASFSQEGTEAFF.

This chain links TRBV7-9 with TRBJ1-1; D is uncertain. V was pared by 5 bases and J by 6 bases, with 13 bases between. CDR1 is SEHNR, CDR2 FQNEAQ, per germline (reference sequence). The CDR3 loop spans 13 amino acids. CDR3 in amino acids: CASSERGLPEAFF. The CDR3 DNA reads TGTGCCAGCAGCGAACGCGGATTGCCTGAAGCTTTCTTT.

J is TRBJ2-1 and V is TRBV30; D uncertain. Germline CDR1 GTSNPN, CDR2 SVGIG (reference sequence). The CDR3 consists of 12 residues. V was shortened by 2 bases and J by 4 bases, with 6 bases between the two germline ends. DNA of the CDR3: TGTGCCTGGAGTATCGAGTACAATGAGCAGTTCTTC. Translation gives CAWSIEYNEQFF.